Listed below are T cell receptor beta chains from one sample, sequenced in a study of OX40 agonist ivuxolimab in advanced cancers. The assay was immunoSEQ multiplex PCR, and TCRdb's table has in-frame clones only and misses some. This repertoire shows some 87,000 clones, roughly 88% found once; its top ten account for under 0.9%. This sample comprised CD4+ or CD8+ T cells sorted from blood, obtained in a trial of the OX40 agonist ivuxolimab. The receptors stem from an adult with an advanced solid tumor such as melanoma, head and neck, liver or kidney cancer. The CDR3 runs from the conserved cysteine through the conserved F or W. A D gene is named only where the DNA matches it firmly. Rows may omit the clone size; those that give it use once, few, many or a size class.

>TRBV9|once|16|TRBD2|TRBJ2-1
CASSVGTSGSYNEQFF
TGTGCCAGCAGCGTAGGGACTAGCGGGTCCTACAATGAGCAGTTCTTC
>TRBV28|NA|14|NA|TRBJ1-2
CASSLGSYNYGYTF
TGTGCCAGCAGTTTAGGGAGTTATAACTATGGCTACACCTTC
>TRBV5-1|NA|15|NA|TRBJ2-7
CASSFPGPPDYEQYF
TGCGCCAGCAGCTTCCCCGGCCCGCCGGACTACGAGCAGTACTTC
>TRBV2|NA|15|TRBD1|TRBJ1-5
CATSGQGSSNQPQHF
TGTGCCACTTCGGGACAGGGGAGTAGCAATCAGCCCCAGCATTTT
>TRBV15|NA|15|TRBD1|TRBJ1-4
CATSREQGTNEKLFF
TGTGCCACCAGCAGAGAACAGGGGACTAATGAAAAACTGTTTTTT
>TRBV19|NA|15|NA|TRBJ2-1
CASSMAAGTYNEQFF
TGTGCCAGTAGTATGGCGGCAGGGACCTACAATGAGCAGTTCTTC
>TRBV11-3|NA|13|NA|TRBJ2-5
CASSFSIQETQYF
TGTGCCAGCAGCTTTTCTATTCAAGAGACCCAGTACTTC
>TRBV7-3|NA|14|NA|TRBJ2-1
CASSLSGGVSEQFF
TGTGCCAGCAGCCTTTCGGGTGGGGTCAGTGAGCAGTTCTTC
>TRBV10-2|NA|13|NA|TRBJ1-6
CASSESNNSPLHF
TGCGCCAGCAGTGAGTCGAATAATTCACCCCTCCACTTT
>TRBV6-1|few|13|NA|TRBJ2-5
CASMYRDQETQYF
TGTGCCAGCATGTACAGGGACCAAGAGACCCAGTACTTC
>TRBV29-1|NA|16|NA|TRBJ2-3
CSVEAAGGRNTDTQYF
TGCAGCGTTGAAGCAGCAGGAGGGAGAAACACAGATACGCAGTATTTT
>TRBV18|NA|16|NA|TRBJ1-2
CASSPQKQETAHGYTF
TGTGCCAGCTCACCACAGAAACAGGAAACCGCCCATGGCTACACCTTC
>TRBV19|NA|13|NA|TRBJ1-2
CASSIAGTGGYTF
TGTGCCAGTAGTATAGCGGGGACCGGCGGCTACACCTTC
>TRBV28|NA|14|NA|TRBJ2-5
CASSLVGTPETQYF
TGTGCCAGCAGTTTGGTCGGGACACCAGAGACCCAGTACTTC
>TRBV6-5|NA|14|NA|TRBJ2-1
CASSYDLSYNEQFF
TGTGCCAGCAGTTATGACTTATCCTACAATGAGCAGTTCTTC
>TRBV2|NA|12|NA|TRBJ1-1
CASSPRYTEAFF
TGTGCCAGCAGTCCACGGTACACTGAAGCTTTCTTT
>TRBV29-1|NA|14|TRBD1|TRBJ1-1
CSVAGRQGDTEAFF
TGCAGCGTTGCGGGGAGACAGGGAGACACTGAAGCTTTCTTT
>TRBV12-5|few|13|NA|TRBJ2-3
CASGLSRTDTQYF
TGTGCTAGTGGTTTGAGTCGGACAGATACGCAGTATTTT
>TRBV7-9|NA|15|TRBD1|TRBJ2-1
CASSLRDRGTTEQFF
TGTGCCAGCAGCCTCCGGGACAGGGGAACCACTGAGCAGTTCTTC
>TRBV14|NA|13|NA|TRBJ2-1
CASSQGIHNEQFF
TGTGCCAGCAGCCAAGGCATTCACAATGAGCAGTTCTTC
>TRBV18|NA|14|NA|TRBJ1-6
CASSPTQGASPLHF
TGTGCCAGCTCGCCAACTCAGGGAGCTTCACCCCTCCACTTT
>TRBV28|NA|13|TRBD1|TRBJ2-7
CASRGQGSYEQYF
TGTGCCAGCAGAGGACAGGGCTCCTACGAGCAGTACTTC
>TRBV30|NA|14|NA|TRBJ1-6
CAWSRWAYNSPLHF
TGTGCCTGGAGTCGTTGGGCCTATAATTCACCCCTCCACTTT